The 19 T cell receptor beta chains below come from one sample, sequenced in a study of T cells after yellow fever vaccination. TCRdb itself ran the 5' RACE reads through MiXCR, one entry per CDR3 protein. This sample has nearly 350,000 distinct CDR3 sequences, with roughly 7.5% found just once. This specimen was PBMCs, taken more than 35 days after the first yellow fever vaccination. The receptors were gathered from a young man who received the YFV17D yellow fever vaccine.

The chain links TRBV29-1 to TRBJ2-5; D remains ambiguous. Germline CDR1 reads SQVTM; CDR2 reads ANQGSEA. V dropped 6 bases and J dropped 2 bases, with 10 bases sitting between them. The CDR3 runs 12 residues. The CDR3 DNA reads TGCAGCGTGAAGGGCAGACAAGAGACCCAGTACTTC. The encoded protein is CSVKGRQETQYF.

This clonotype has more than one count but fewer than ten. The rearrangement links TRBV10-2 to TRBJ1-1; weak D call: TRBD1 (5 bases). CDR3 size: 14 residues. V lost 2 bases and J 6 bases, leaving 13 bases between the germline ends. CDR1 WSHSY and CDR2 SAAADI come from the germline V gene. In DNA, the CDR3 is TGCGCCAGCAGTGAGACGGGGCTGGGCCCTGAAGCTTTCTTT. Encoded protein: CASSETGLGPEAFF.

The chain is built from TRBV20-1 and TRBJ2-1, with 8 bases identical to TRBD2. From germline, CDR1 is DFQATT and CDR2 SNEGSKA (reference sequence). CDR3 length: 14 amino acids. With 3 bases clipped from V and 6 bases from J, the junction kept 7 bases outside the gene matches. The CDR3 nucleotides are TGCAGTGCTAGCGGGGGGGCCTCCGGCAATGAGCAGTTCTTC. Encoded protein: CSASGGASGNEQFF.

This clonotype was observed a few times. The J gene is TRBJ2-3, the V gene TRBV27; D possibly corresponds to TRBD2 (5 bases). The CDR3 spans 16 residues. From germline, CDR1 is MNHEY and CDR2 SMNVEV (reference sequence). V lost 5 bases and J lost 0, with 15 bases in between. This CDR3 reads CASSRESRLSTDTQYF. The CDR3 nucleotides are TGTGCCAGCAGTCGAGAGTCGAGACTAAGCACAGATACGCAGTATTTT.

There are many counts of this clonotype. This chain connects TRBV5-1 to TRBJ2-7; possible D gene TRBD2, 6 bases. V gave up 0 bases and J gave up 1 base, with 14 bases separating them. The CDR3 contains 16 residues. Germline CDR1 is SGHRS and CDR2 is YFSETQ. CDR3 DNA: TGCGCCAGCAGCTTGGCCGGGACTTCTTTTTCCTACGAGCAGTACTTC. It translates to CASSLAGTSFSYEQYF.

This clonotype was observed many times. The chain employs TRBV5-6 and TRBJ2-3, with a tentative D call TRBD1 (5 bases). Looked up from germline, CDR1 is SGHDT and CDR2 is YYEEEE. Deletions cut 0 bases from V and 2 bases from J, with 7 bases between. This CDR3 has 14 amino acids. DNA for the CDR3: TGTGCCAGCAGCTTGGGACAGATCACAGATACGCAGTATTTT. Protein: CASSLGQITDTQYF. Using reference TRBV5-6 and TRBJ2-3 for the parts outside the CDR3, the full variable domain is DAGVTQSPTHLIKTRGQQVTLRCSPKSGHDTVSWYQQALGQGPQFIFQYYEEEERQRGNFPDRFSGHQFPNYSSELNVNALLLGDSALYLCASSLGQITDTQYFGPGTRLTVL.

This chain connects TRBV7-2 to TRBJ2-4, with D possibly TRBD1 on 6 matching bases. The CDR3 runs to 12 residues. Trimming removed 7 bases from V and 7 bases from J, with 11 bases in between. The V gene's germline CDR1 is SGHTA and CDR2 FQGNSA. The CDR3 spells CASTSTGNIQYF. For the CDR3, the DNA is TGTGCCAGCACCTCCACAGGGAACATTCAGTACTTC.

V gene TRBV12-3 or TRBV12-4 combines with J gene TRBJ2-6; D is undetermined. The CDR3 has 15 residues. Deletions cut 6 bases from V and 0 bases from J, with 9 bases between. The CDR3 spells CASSLQPSGANVLTF. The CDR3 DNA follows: TGTGCCAGCAGCCTCCAACCCTCTGGGGCCAACGTCCTGACTTTC.

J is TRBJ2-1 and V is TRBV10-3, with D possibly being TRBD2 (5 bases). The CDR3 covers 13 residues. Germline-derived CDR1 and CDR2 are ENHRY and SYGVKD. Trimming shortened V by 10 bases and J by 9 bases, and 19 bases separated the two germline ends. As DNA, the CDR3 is TGTGCCACCGGGCCATGGGAACGGGGTGAGCAGTTCTTC. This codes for CATGPWERGEQFF.

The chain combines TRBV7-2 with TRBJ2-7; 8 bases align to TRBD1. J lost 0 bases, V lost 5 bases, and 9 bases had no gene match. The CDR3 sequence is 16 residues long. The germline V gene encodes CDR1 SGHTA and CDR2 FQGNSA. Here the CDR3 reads CASSKRTGSTSYEQYF. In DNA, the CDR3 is TGTGCCAGCAGCAAACGGACAGGGTCAACCTCCTACGAGCAGTACTTC.

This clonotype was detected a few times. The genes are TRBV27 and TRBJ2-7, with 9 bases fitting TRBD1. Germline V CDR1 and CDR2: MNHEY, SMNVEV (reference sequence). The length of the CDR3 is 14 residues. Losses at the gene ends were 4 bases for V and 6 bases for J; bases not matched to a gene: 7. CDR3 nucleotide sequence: TGTGCCAGCAGTTGGGGACAGGGACAAGGCGAGCAGTACGTC. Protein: CASSWGQGQGEQYV.

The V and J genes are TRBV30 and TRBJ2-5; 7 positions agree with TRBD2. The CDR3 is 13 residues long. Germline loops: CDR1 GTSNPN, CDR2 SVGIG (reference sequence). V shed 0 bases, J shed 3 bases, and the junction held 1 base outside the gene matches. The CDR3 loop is CAWSVGGEETQYF. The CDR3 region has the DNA TGTGCCTGGAGTGTGGGAGGGGAAGAGACCCAGTACTTC.

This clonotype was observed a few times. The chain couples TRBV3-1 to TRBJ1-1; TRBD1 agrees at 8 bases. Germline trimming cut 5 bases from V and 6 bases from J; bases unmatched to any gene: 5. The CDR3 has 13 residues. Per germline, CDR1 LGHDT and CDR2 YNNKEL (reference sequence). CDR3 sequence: CASSAQGASEAFF. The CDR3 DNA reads TGTGCCAGCAGCGCGCAGGGGGCATCTGAAGCTTTCTTT.

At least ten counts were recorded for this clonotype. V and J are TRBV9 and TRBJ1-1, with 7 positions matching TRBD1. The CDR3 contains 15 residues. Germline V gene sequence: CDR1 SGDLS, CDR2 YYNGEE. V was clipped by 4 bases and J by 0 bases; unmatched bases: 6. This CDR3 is CASSPRTGLNTEAFF. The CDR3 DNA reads TGTGCCAGCAGCCCTCGGACAGGATTGAACACTGAAGCTTTCTTT.

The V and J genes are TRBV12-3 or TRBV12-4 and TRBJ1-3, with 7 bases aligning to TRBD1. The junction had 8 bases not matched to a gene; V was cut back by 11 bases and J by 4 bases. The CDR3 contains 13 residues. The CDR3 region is CAGGGAVGNTIYF. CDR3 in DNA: TGTGCCGGAGGGGGCGCGGTGGGAAACACCATATATTTT.

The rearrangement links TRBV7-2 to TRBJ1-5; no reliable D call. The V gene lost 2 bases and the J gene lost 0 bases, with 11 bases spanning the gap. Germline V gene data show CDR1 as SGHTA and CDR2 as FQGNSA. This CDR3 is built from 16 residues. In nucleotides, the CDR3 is TGTGCCAGCAGCTTACGGCCGCTCGGTAGCAATCAGCCCCAGCATTTT. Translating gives CASSLRPLGSNQPQHF.

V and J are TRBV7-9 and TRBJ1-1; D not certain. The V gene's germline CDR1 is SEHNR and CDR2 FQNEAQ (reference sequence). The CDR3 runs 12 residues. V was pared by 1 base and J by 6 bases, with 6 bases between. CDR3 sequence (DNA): TGTGCCAGCAGCTTAGTATCCGCTGAAGCTTTCTTT. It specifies CASSLVSAEAFF.

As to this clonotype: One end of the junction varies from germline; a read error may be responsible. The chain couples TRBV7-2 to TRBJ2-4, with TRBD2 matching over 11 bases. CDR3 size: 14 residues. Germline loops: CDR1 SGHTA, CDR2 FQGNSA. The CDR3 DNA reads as TGTGCCAGCAGCGTAGCGGGGGGGCTAAACATTCAGTACTTC. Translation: CASSVAGGLNIQYF.

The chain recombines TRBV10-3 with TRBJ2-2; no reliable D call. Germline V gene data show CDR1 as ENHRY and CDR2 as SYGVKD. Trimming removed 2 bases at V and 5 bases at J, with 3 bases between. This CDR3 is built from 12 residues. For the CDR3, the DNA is TGTGCCATCAGTGAGGTTACCGGGGAGCTGTTTTTT. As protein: CAISEVTGELFF.